The 21 T cell receptor beta chains below all came from one sample that was sequenced in a study of shared clonotypes between healthy human individuals. TCRdb keeps only in-frame clones here, not all; method: immunoSEQ multiplex PCR. Counted here are approximately 940,000 clones, roughly 72% occurring once; the ten biggest clones make up approximately 1.5%. The specimen sequenced was memory CD4+ T cells sorted from blood. Subset of the sample: CD45RA-negative fraction. All receptors derive from a man aged 18-30 years in good health.

The J gene is TRBJ2-1, the V gene TRBV5-1, with TRBD1 identical over 11 bases. The CDR3 runs 15 residues. Germline-derived CDR1 and CDR2 are SGHRS and YFSETQ. J gave up 5 bases and V 4 bases, and 5 bases lay outside the gene matches. The CDR3 DNA reads TGCGCCAGCAGCACCCGGACAGGGGGCAACAATGAGCAGTTCTTC. Translating gives CASSTRTGGNNEQFF.

This chain connects TRBV5-1 to TRBJ2-6, with D possibly TRBD1 on 6 matching bases. V lost 7 bases to trimming and J lost 0 bases, with 8 bases between them. The CDR3 spans 14 residues. Germline CDR1 SGHRS, CDR2 YFSETQ. This CDR3 reads CASLDSSGANVLTF. CDR3 sequence (DNA): TGCGCCAGCCTGGACAGCTCTGGGGCCAACGTCCTGACTTTC.

The chain links TRBV6-1 to TRBJ2-1; 10 bases agree with TRBD1. In germline, CDR1 is MNHNS, CDR2 SASEGT. V was pared by 11 bases and J by 8 bases, with 12 bases of the junction left unmatched. The CDR3 is 14 residues long. CDR3 coding DNA: TGTGCCGCAGGAGACAGGGGGCGCATCTATGAGCAGTTCTTC. This encodes CAAGDRGRIYEQFF.

Note on this clone: This may be a read error, as it is one base from a much larger clone. This CDR3 reads CASSLNWETQYF. The CDR3 nucleotides read TGTGCCAGCAGCTTAAACTGGGAGACCCAGTACTTC. This chain uses TRBV7-9 with TRBJ2-5; D call uncertain. The CDR3 extends over 12 amino acids. Trimming left V 2 bases short and J 5 bases short, with 6 bases between. The germline gives CDR1 SEHNR, CDR2 FQNEAQ (reference sequence).

This clone was counted only a few times. This may arise from a read error, as a much more abundant clone is one base away. Other nucleotide sequences from this sample produce the same CDR3. The rearrangement joins TRBV7-2 to TRBJ1-1; D unclear. The ends were cut back, 3 bases at V and 0 bases at J, with 2 bases in the middle. Germline V gene sequence: CDR1 SGHTA, CDR2 FQGNSA. The CDR3 runs to 12 residues. CDR3 sequence: CASSLVNTEAFF. The CDR3 nucleotides read TGTGCCAGCAGCTTGGTGAACACTGAAGCTTTCTTT.

J is TRBJ1-1 and V is TRBV29-1; TRBD1 agrees at 7 bases. The CDR3 contains 13 residues. CDR1 is SQVTM, CDR2 ANQGSEA, per germline. Germline trimming cut 7 bases from V and 4 bases from J; bases unmatched to any gene: 9. The CDR3 nucleotides are TGCAGCGCCTCGACAGGGCGAGGCACTGAAGCTTTCTTT. Protein product: CSASTGRGTEAFF.

The chain recombines TRBV9 with TRBJ2-3, with 9 bases lining up with TRBD2. Trimming took 3 bases from V and 2 from J; bases not matched to a gene: 7. Germline V lookup: CDR1 SGDLS, CDR2 YYNGEE. CDR3 length equals 16 residues. The CDR3 DNA is TGTGCCAGCAGCGCCAGATCTAGCGGGAACACAGATACGCAGTATTTT. This gives the protein CASSARSSGNTDTQYF.

Notes on this clone: The sample contains more than one DNA sequence encoding this CDR3. The chain joins TRBV7-3 to TRBJ1-2; D gene uncertain. Trimming took off 2 bases at V and 1 base at J, with 8 bases between the two ends. Germline CDR1 is SGHTA and CDR2 is FQGTGA. CDR3 length: 14 residues. The CDR3 protein is CASSLRASNYGYTF. In DNA, the CDR3 is TGTGCCAGCAGCTTACGGGCCAGTAACTATGGCTACACCTTC.

The chain uses TRBV6-1 and TRBJ2-4; 9 bases fit TRBD1. CDR1 MNHNS and CDR2 SASEGT come from the germline V gene. The ends lost 0 bases at V and 7 bases at J; junction bases unmatched: 4. The CDR3 extends over 15 amino acids. Here the CDR3 reads CASSEAGTGRNIQYF. The CDR3 DNA follows: TGTGCCAGCAGTGAAGCGGGGACAGGGAGGAACATTCAGTACTTC.

The chain combines TRBV2 with TRBJ2-7; D gene unclear. With 8 bases removed from V and 2 bases from J, the gap between germline ends came to 16 bases. The CDR3 runs 14 residues. Germline V gene data show CDR1 as SNHLY and CDR2 as FYNNEI. CDR3 in amino acids: CASSPTPLPYEQYF. The DNA for the CDR3 is TGTGCCAGCTCCCCGACTCCCCTCCCCTACGAGCAGTACTTC.

The V gene is TRBV18, the J gene TRBJ2-3; possibly TRBD2 for D (6 bases). The germline CDR1 and CDR2 sequences are KGHSH and LQKENI. V gave up 3 bases and J gave up 5 bases, with 12 bases separating them. There are 14 residues in the CDR3. CDR3 sequence reads: CASSPDRGKDTQYF. CDR3 nucleotides: TGTGCCAGCTCACCCGACCGGGGGAAAGATACGCAGTATTTT.

V is TRBV6-5 and J is TRBJ2-1; 7 bases align to TRBD1. Trimming took 7 bases from V and 9 from J; bases not matched to a gene: 9. CDR1 is MNHEY and CDR2 is SVGAGI in the germline V gene. The CDR3 consists of 13 residues. The CDR3 DNA reads as TGTGCCAGCATTCCAGACTCAGGGGGTGAGCAGTTCTTC. The encoded protein is CASIPDSGGEQFF.

J is TRBJ2-7 and V is TRBV4-3; 8 bases map to TRBD2. The CDR3 spans 15 residues. Per germline, CDR1 LGHNA and CDR2 YSLEER. The V segment lost 0 bases and the J segment 3 bases; nucleotides outside the gene matches: 4. The CDR3, as DNA: TGCGCCAGCAGCCAAGAAGCGGGAGTCTTCTACGAGCAGTACTTC. It is translated as CASSQEAGVFYEQYF.

The rearrangement uses TRBV30 and TRBJ1-5; D remains unclear. The V end lost 2 bases, the J end lost 2 bases, and 7 bases lay between the germline ends. Per the germline V gene, CDR1 is GTSNPN and CDR2 is SVGIG (reference sequence). CDR3 length: 13 amino acids. The CDR3 sequence: CAWSNGGNQPQHF. Here the CDR3 DNA reads TGTGCCTGGAGTAACGGGGGCAATCAGCCCCAGCATTTT.

This clone was detected once. The CDR3 sequence: CASSEAGGQGTYEQYF. In DNA, the CDR3 is TGTGCCAGCAGTGAAGCGGGGGGACAGGGCACCTACGAGCAGTACTTC. The chain joins TRBV6-1 to TRBJ2-7; 9 bases agree with TRBD1. The length of the CDR3 is 16 residues. Germline assignment: CDR1 MNHNS and CDR2 SASEGT. Germline trimming cut 0 bases from V and 2 bases from J; bases unmatched to any gene: 5.

The chain carries TRBV15 and TRBJ1-2; D unclear. Trimming removed 3 bases at V and 8 bases at J, with 19 bases between. Germline CDR1 reads LNHNV; CDR2 reads YYDKDF (reference sequence). This CDR3 comprises 15 residues. The CDR3 nucleotides are TGTGCCACCAGCAGCTCGGGGATTGCCTCTGTGGGCTACACCTTC. Its protein product is CATSSSGIASVGYTF.

The rearrangement uses TRBV5-1 and TRBJ1-1, with a weak D call TRBD1 (6 bases). The CDR3 runs to 15 residues. The germline V and J ends were trimmed by 0 bases and 3 bases, with 12 bases remaining between them. CDR1 and CDR2 from the germline V gene are SGHRS and YFSETQ. CDR3 nucleotide sequence: TGCGCCAGCAGCTTGGAACAGGGACGTTACACTGAAGCTTTCTTT. Protein product: CASSLEQGRYTEAFF.

The CDR3 bases are TGTGCCATCAGGGACAACTCTGGAAACACCATATATTTT. It codes for CAIRDNSGNTIYF. This chain joins TRBV10-3 and TRBJ1-3; perhaps TRBD1 as D (5 bases). The germline V gene has CDR1 ENHRY and CDR2 SYGVKD. V lost 6 bases and J lost 0, with 6 bases in between. The CDR3 is 13 residues long.

The chain uses TRBV30 and TRBJ2-7; D may be TRBD1 (6 bases). Trimming removed 2 bases at V and 3 bases at J, with 8 bases between. This CDR3 spans 12 amino acids. Per germline, CDR1 GTSNPN and CDR2 SVGIG (reference sequence). The CDR3 here is CAWSNRDYEQYF. In DNA, the CDR3 is TGTGCCTGGAGTAACAGGGACTACGAGCAGTACTTC.

V and J are TRBV5-1 and TRBJ2-5; a possible D gene is TRBD2 (6 bases). In germline, CDR1 is SGHRS, CDR2 YFSETQ. The CDR3 is 14 amino acids. The V end lost 5 bases, the J end lost 5 bases, and 16 bases lay between the germline ends. Here the CDR3 reads CASREPAGGETQYF. CDR3 DNA sequence: TGCGCCAGCAGAGAGCCAGCGGGTGGGGAGACCCAGTACTTC.

The chain joins TRBV11-2 to TRBJ2-5, with 9 bases lining up with TRBD1. Losses at the gene ends were 5 bases for V and 5 bases for J; bases not matched to a gene: 9. The CDR3 contains 15 residues. Germline V gene lookup returns CDR1 SGHAT and CDR2 FQNNGV. The CDR3 is CASSRRDRVWETQYF. The CDR3 bases are TGTGCCAGCAGCCGCCGGGACAGGGTTTGGGAGACCCAGTACTTC.